This T cell receptor (beta chain) came from a study of shared clonotypes between healthy human individuals. Study context: The cohort comprised a couple of women and a few men. Their ages spanned 18 to 49 years.

Replicate PCRs from sorted subsets contained around 200 ng DNA, which is 31,000 or so T cell genomes. The assay was immunoSEQ multiplex PCR, and TCRdb's table has in-frame clones only and misses some. The sample holds 2,500,000 or so clones, approximately 94% seen once. The trim removed 6 bases at V and 0 bases at J, leaving 5 bases unmatched. Germline V gene data show CDR1 as SQVTM and CDR2 as ANQGSEA. The CDR3 is made up of 14 amino acids. This clone has more than one count but fewer than ten. Its target is not known. General observations from the study: Limitation of the genetic and exposure-history diversity represented came from the few donors.

The sequence came from a man aged 18 to 30 in good health. The chain recombines TRBV29-1 with TRBJ1-1, with 9 bases lining up with TRBD1. The sequenced sample consisted of naive CD4+ T cells sorted from blood. Subset reported: CD45RA+ positively selected. CDR3 coding DNA: TGCAGCGTCCTTCACAGGGGGCTGAACACTGAAGCTTTCTTT. Its protein is CSVLHRGLNTEAFF.